These 17 T cell receptor beta chains share one sample of origin, sequenced in a study of low-dose radiotherapy and immunotherapy resistance in tumors. TRAV- and TRBV-specific primers were used for first-strand cDNA, which covered alpha and beta chains. TCRs underwent about 22 PCR cycles of amplification with a constant-region primer and V-primer adapter. TCRdb redid the calling of the reads with MiXCR, one entry per CDR3 protein. The sample contains 54,000 or so distinct CDR3 sequences, roughly a quarter of which appear only once. As to time point: before trial treatment. Sample: PBMCs, taken before treatment. The origin of the receptors is a male donor with prostate cancer.

This clonotype was seen once. The chain recombines TRBV15 with TRBJ2-5; 8 nucleotides align to TRBD2. V was pared by 0 bases and J by 4 bases, with 1 base of the junction left unmatched. The CDR3 spans 14 residues. Germline V gives CDR1 LNHNV, CDR2 YYDKDF (reference sequence). The CDR3 DNA sequence: TGTGCCACCAGCAGAGATCGGGGGGGAGAGACCCAGTACTTC. Residues: CATSRDRGGETQYF.

This clonotype was detected ten times or more. The chain recombines TRBV5-1 with TRBJ2-7; maybe TRBD2 (5 bases). V lost 2 bases, J lost 5 bases, and 8 bases lay in between. From germline, CDR1 is SGHRS and CDR2 YFSETQ. The CDR3 loop spans 12 amino acids. This CDR3 reads CASSFKGDEQYF. As DNA, the CDR3 is TGCGCCAGCAGCTTCAAGGGAGACGAGCAGTACTTC.

This chain links TRBV29-1 with TRBJ2-7; D is possibly TRBD2 (5 bases). The CDR3 has 15 amino acids. Germline V CDR1 and CDR2: SQVTM, ANQGSEA. V lost 0 bases and J 4 bases, leaving 16 bases between the germline ends. CDR3 coding DNA: TGCAGCGTTGAAGATCGAGAGACTCGGACTTACGAGCAGTACTTC. It codes for CSVEDRETRTYEQYF.

The chain uses TRBV7-2 and TRBJ2-2; either TRBD1 or TRBD2 may fit D (6 bases each). Germline V gene data show CDR1 as SGHTA and CDR2 as FQGNSA. Trimming removed 2 bases from V and 2 bases from J, with 12 bases in between. CDR3 length: 16 residues. CDR3 residues: CASSLSTGANTGELFF. In DNA, the CDR3 is TGTGCCAGCAGCTTATCCACGGGGGCTAACACCGGGGAGCTGTTTTTT.

This clonotype was seen at least ten times. The gene calls are TRBV10-3 and TRBJ2-3; possibly TRBD1 for D (5 bases). Trimming stripped 3 bases from V and 3 bases from J, with 7 bases between. Germline values: CDR1 ENHRY, CDR2 SYGVKD. The CDR3 has 13 residues. The CDR3 coding sequence is TGTGCCATCAGTGACAGGGTGACAGATACGCAGTATTTT. It translates to CAISDRVTDTQYF.

V is TRBV30 and J is TRBJ1-1; 12 nucleotides align to TRBD1. V dropped 5 bases and J dropped 1; count of bases not matched to a gene: 8. The CDR3 extends over 16 amino acids. Germline lookup yields CDR1 GTSNPN and CDR2 SVGIG (reference sequence). This chain's CDR3 is CAWATGTGGQNTEAFF. CDR3 coding DNA: TGTGCCTGGGCCACCGGGACAGGGGGCCAGAACACTGAAGCTTTCTTT.

This clonotype appeared many times. CDR3 in DNA: TGTGCCAGTAGTGCCCGGGACAGATCCACTTATGGCTACACCTTC. Translation: CASSARDRSTYGYTF. The genes are TRBV19 and TRBJ1-2; 7 nucleotides align to TRBD1. CDR1 is LNHDA, CDR2 SQIVND, per germline (reference sequence). CDR3 length equals 15 residues. Unmatched junction bases numbered 11, after V lost 5 bases and J lost 5 bases.

Notes on this clonotype: This probably arose from a read error, given a far larger clone one base away. The chain combines TRBV6-1 with TRBJ2-5, with a tentative D call TRBD2 (6 bases). CDR1 MNHNS and CDR2 SASEGT come from the germline V gene. The CDR3 has 14 amino acids. DNA for the CDR3: TGTGCCAGCACCAACTCGGGACTTCCAGAGACCCAGAACTTC. Residues: CASTNSGLPETQNF.

The sample holds a few counts of this clonotype. A far larger clone is off by one base, so a read error is likely. The chain is built from TRBV28 and TRBJ2-4; 12 bases map to TRBD1. Germline CDR1 is MDHEN and CDR2 is SYDVKM. This CDR3 is 15 amino acids long. J gave up 13 bases and V 6 bases, and 13 bases lay outside the gene matches. For the CDR3, the DNA is TGTGCCAGCAGCCTCGCCGGGACAGGGGGCGGTGAGCAGTACTTC. As protein: CASSLAGTGGGEQYF. Based on the CDR3 plus reference TRBV28 and TRBJ2-4, the full variable domain is DVKVTQSSRYLVKRTGEKVFLECVQDMDHENMFWYRQDPGLGLRLIYFSYDVKMKEKGDIPEGYSVSREKKERFSLILESASTNQTSMYLCASSLAGTGGGEQYFGAGTRLSVL.

This rearrangement joins TRBV24-1 to TRBJ2-1; the match to TRBD2 covers 11 bases. Germline V gene data show CDR1 as KGHDR and CDR2 as SFDVKD. V was clipped by 3 bases and J by 9 bases; unmatched bases: 9. The CDR3 runs 16 residues. The CDR3 reads CATSDAGTSGLSEQFF. The CDR3 DNA follows: TGTGCCACCAGTGATGCCGGGACTAGCGGTCTCAGTGAGCAGTTCTTC.

This clonotype was recorded only once. A far larger clone is only one base removed, so a read error is likely. The chain is built from TRBV6-1 and TRBJ2-7, with TRBD2 matching over 12 bases. Germline V gene data show CDR1 as MNHNS and CDR2 as SASEGT. The CDR3 totals 18 residues. For the CDR3, the DNA is TGTGCCAGCAGTTACTCGACTAGCGGGGGAACGAGCTCCTACGAGCATTACTTC. Translation gives CASSYSTSGGTSSYEHYF.

This clonotype was seen at least ten times. The rearrangement links TRBV3-1 to TRBJ2-7; D possibly corresponds to TRBD2 (5 bases). V gave up 0 bases and J gave up 0 bases, with 15 bases separating them. Germline V gives CDR1 LGHDT, CDR2 YNNKEL (reference sequence). CDR3 length: 17 residues. The CDR3 sequence is CASSQDGSFLSSYEQYF. The DNA for the CDR3 is TGTGCCAGCAGCCAAGATGGGAGTTTCCTTAGCTCCTACGAGCAGTACTTC.

In its sample, this clonotype was seen many times. This CDR3 reads CAWTTGDFYGAFF. The CDR3 bases are TGTGCCTGGACGACAGGAGACTTTTACGGAGCTTTCTTT. The genes are TRBV30 and TRBJ1-1, with D perhaps matching TRBD1 (6 bases). Germline loops: CDR1 GTSNPN, CDR2 SVGIG (reference sequence). V gave up 4 bases and J gave up 10 bases, with 19 bases separating them. The CDR3 totals 13 residues.

This clonotype was observed a few times. CDR3 DNA sequence: TGTGCCAGCAGCTTAATGACGGGGGACAGGGCCTCCGCAGATACGCAGTATTTT. This encodes CASSLMTGDRASADTQYF. The V call is TRBV11-2, the J call TRBJ2-3, with 9 bases matching TRBD1. Looked up from germline, CDR1 is SGHAT and CDR2 is FQNNGV. The CDR3 has 18 residues. J was trimmed by 4 bases and V by 2 bases; bases with no gene match: 13.

The sample holds many counts of this clonotype. The chain recombines TRBV18 with TRBJ1-5; D might be TRBD1 (6 bases). In germline, CDR1 is KGHSH, CDR2 LQKENI. The CDR3 loop spans 15 amino acids. Trimming pared 3 bases from V and 2 bases from J, leaving 11 bases between. The DNA of the CDR3 is TGTGCCAGCTCACCGGAAGGGGGAGGCAATCAGCCCCAGCATTTT. Residues: CASSPEGGGNQPQHF. The whole variable domain, remainder taken from reference TRBV18 and TRBJ1-5, is NAGVMQNPRHLVRRRGQEARLRCSPMKGHSHVYWYRQLPEEGLKFMVYLQKENIIDESGMPKERFSAEFPKEGPSILRIQQVVRGDSAAYFCASSPEGGGNQPQHFGDGTRLSIL.

At least ten counts were recorded for this clonotype. The chain joins TRBV28 to TRBJ2-3; the match to TRBD2 covers 7 bases. Germline lookup yields CDR1 MDHEN and CDR2 SYDVKM. There are 14 residues in the CDR3. With 9 bases clipped from V and 5 bases from J, the junction kept 11 bases outside the gene matches. As DNA, the CDR3 is TGTGCCAGTGTGGGCGGGAGCTCGGGAGATACGCAGTATTTT. This translates into CASVGGSSGDTQYF.

J is TRBJ2-1 and V is TRBV10-3, with unresolved D. The germline V gene encodes CDR1 ENHRY and CDR2 SYGVKD. The CDR3 is 12 amino acids. Trimming took 11 bases from V and 5 from J, leaving 13 bases between them. CDR3 in DNA: TGTGCCGTCGGCTCTAGGGACAATGAGCAGTTCTTC. Amino acid sequence: CAVGSRDNEQFF.